The 29 T cell receptor beta chains given below trace back to one sample, sequenced in a study of neurological immune-mediated disorders (dated by TCRdb to about 2019). Library method: 5' RACE. Data came from an Illumina HiSeq 2500. TCRdb applied fastp at Q25 and MiXCR to the public reads, then kept only in-frame beta chains. Each entry is one CDR3 protein sequence, shown with its most common DNA and genes. In all, the sample holds about 66,000 distinct CDR3 sequences, and around 3.9% of those were seen once. The ten largest clones represent 1.3% of the sample. Sequencing input: PBMCs. The receptor source for this set is a man under 40 with multiple sclerosis.

This clonotype was counted between two and nine times. This rearrangement joins TRBV5-1 to TRBJ2-3; 13 bases agree with TRBD2. V gave up 5 bases and J gave up 2 bases; unmatched junction bases: 5. This CDR3 spans 16 amino acids. CDR1 is SGHRS and CDR2 is YFSETQ in the germline V gene. CDR3 amino acids: CASRSGTSGATDTQYF. In DNA, the CDR3 is TGCGCCAGCAGATCCGGGACTAGCGGGGCCACAGATACGCAGTATTTT.

This clonotype occurred many times. This chain connects TRBV3-1 to TRBJ1-2, with 8 bases fitting TRBD1. The CDR3 is made up of 19 amino acids. V gave up 1 base and J gave up 4 bases; unmatched junction bases: 17. Germline V lookup: CDR1 LGHDT, CDR2 YNNKEL (reference sequence). In DNA, the CDR3 is TGTGCCAGCAGCCAAGGGTACCAGGGGGCGCGGGTCATTAGCTATGGCTACACCTTC. This codes for CASSQGYQGARVISYGYTF.

This clonotype was seen ten or more times. V usage is TRBV4-1 and J usage is TRBJ1-5; weak D call: TRBD1 (6 bases). Germline lookup yields CDR1 MGHRA and CDR2 YSYEKL. V shed 0 bases and J shed 9 bases, with 18 bases lying between them. CDR3 length equals 16 residues. CDR3 nucleotide sequence: TGCGCCAGCAGCCAAGATCCGGGCAGGGGCGGGGGGCCCCAGCATTTT. Encoded protein: CASSQDPGRGGGPQHF.

This clonotype was found many times. The V call is TRBV20-1, the J call TRBJ1-1; 12 bases line up with TRBD1. J was trimmed by 2 bases and V by 5 bases; bases with no gene match: 9. CDR1 and CDR2 from the germline V gene are DFQATT and SNEGSKA (reference sequence). This CDR3 region has 16 residues. This chain's CDR3 is CSAYIPGQGANTEAFF. The DNA of the CDR3 is TGCAGTGCTTATATTCCGGGACAGGGGGCCAACACTGAAGCTTTCTTT.

This clonotype was observed many times. This chain links TRBV5-1 with TRBJ1-2; D is possibly TRBD1 (6 bases). From germline, CDR1 is SGHRS and CDR2 YFSETQ. The CDR3 has 12 residues. V was pared by 2 bases and J by 6 bases, with 8 bases between. The CDR3: CASSLQGDGYTF. CDR3 nucleotide sequence: TGCGCCAGCAGCTTACAGGGAGATGGCTACACCTTC.

This clonotype was detected ten times or more. The junction departs from the called germline gene at one end, perhaps through a read error. V gene TRBV7-9 combines with J gene TRBJ1-2; tentative D call: TRBD1 (5 bases). Germline values: CDR1 SEHNR, CDR2 FQNEAQ (reference sequence). The CDR3 runs to 10 residues. The CDR3 spells CASRHRDLTF. In nucleotides, the CDR3 is TGTGCCAGCAGACACCGGGACTTGACATTC.

This clonotype was recorded a few times. The V gene is TRBV18, the J gene TRBJ1-5, with TRBD1 as a possible D gene (6 bases). Germline V gene sequence: CDR1 KGHSH, CDR2 LQKENI. With 2 bases removed from V and 1 base from J, the gap between germline ends came to 6 bases. The CDR3 runs to 14 residues. The CDR3 DNA sequence: TGTGCCAGCTCACCAGGGGGCAGCAATCAGCCCCAGCATTTT. Its translation: CASSPGGSNQPQHF.

This clonotype showed up many times. The chain carries TRBV4-1 and TRBJ1-1; D uncertain. Germline CDR1 MGHRA, CDR2 YSYEKL. V lost 3 bases to trimming and J lost 5 bases, with 13 bases between them. This CDR3 has 14 amino acids. The CDR3 is CASSHDHSRTEAFF. Here the CDR3 DNA reads TGCGCCAGCAGCCATGACCACTCCCGAACTGAAGCTTTCTTT.

This chain connects TRBV11-2 to TRBJ2-2, with a possible D match to TRBD1 (6 bases). The germline V gene encodes CDR1 SGHAT and CDR2 FQNNGV. Between the trimmed V and J ends, which lost 5 bases and 6 bases, there was a span of 13 bases. The CDR3 sequence is 14 residues long. The CDR3 loop reads CASSSLGAPGELFF. In DNA form, the CDR3 reads TGTGCCAGCAGCAGCCTGGGGGCACCCGGGGAGCTGTTTTTT.

This clonotype was counted between two and nine times. The V call is TRBV7-2, the J call TRBJ2-7, with 10 bases that match TRBD2. V lost 7 bases to trimming and J lost 3 bases; unmatched junction nucleotides: 6. In germline, CDR1 is SGHTA, CDR2 FQGNSA. CDR3 length: 14 residues. The CDR3 loop is CASTWASGSYEQYF. CDR3 DNA sequence: TGTGCCAGCACCTGGGCTAGCGGGAGCTACGAGCAGTACTTC.

This clonotype was counted at least ten times. The genes are TRBV5-1 and TRBJ2-7, with D possibly TRBD1 on 6 matching bases. V was cut by 7 bases and J by 5 bases, with 10 bases left in between. The germline gives CDR1 SGHRS, CDR2 YFSETQ. This CDR3 spans 11 amino acids. The DNA of the CDR3 is TGCGCCAGCCGACAGGCCCACGAGCAGTACTTC. This sequence encodes CASRQAHEQYF.

This clonotype was observed at least ten times. The chain uses TRBV7-9 and TRBJ2-3; D call uncertain. Trimming cost V 5 bases and J 5 bases, with 8 bases left between them. Germline CDR1 is SEHNR and CDR2 is FQNEAQ (reference sequence). The length of the CDR3 is 12 residues. The CDR3 sequence is CASSPAGDTQYF. As DNA, the CDR3 is TGTGCCAGCAGCCCCGCCGGAGATACGCAGTATTTT.

This clonotype has a count of ten or more. This chain joins TRBV20-1 and TRBJ2-2, with TRBD1 matching over 12 bases. This CDR3 comprises 15 residues. The ends lost 5 bases at V and 6 bases at J; junction bases unmatched: 7. From germline, CDR1 is DFQATT and CDR2 SNEGSKA (reference sequence). The CDR3 loop reads CSALRGQGASGELFF. As DNA, the CDR3 is TGCAGTGCTCTCCGGGGACAGGGGGCGTCCGGGGAGCTGTTTTTT.

This clonotype was observed many times. This chain joins TRBV5-1 and TRBJ2-5; a weak D match, TRBD2 (5 bases). Germline V gives CDR1 SGHRS, CDR2 YFSETQ. The V and J ends lost 0 bases and 2 bases respectively, with 11 bases between them. CDR3 length: 15 residues. CDR3 in amino acids: CASSLGEGRQETQYF. As DNA, the CDR3 is TGCGCCAGCAGCTTGGGTGAGGGTAGACAAGAGACCCAGTACTTC.

The sample holds many counts of this clonotype. V and J are TRBV29-1 and TRBJ1-4, with D unresolved. Germline V gene sequence: CDR1 SQVTM, CDR2 ANQGSEA. CDR3 length: 15 amino acids. V was pared by 4 bases and J by 2 bases, with 14 bases between. Here the CDR3 DNA reads TGCAGCGTTGGCCCCCGTGGGGTTACTAATGAAAAACTGTTTTTT. This encodes CSVGPRGVTNEKLFF.

This clonotype came up many times. The rearrangement joins TRBV20-1 to TRBJ2-2; 12 bases map to TRBD1. Germline loops: CDR1 DFQATT, CDR2 SNEGSKA (reference sequence). This CDR3 comprises 17 residues. J was trimmed by 7 bases and V by 4 bases; bases with no gene match: 13. The CDR3 sequence: CSAITPPGQGAYGELFF. Here the CDR3 DNA reads TGCAGTGCTATCACTCCTCCGGGACAGGGGGCTTACGGGGAGCTGTTTTTT.

The table lists this clonotype with many counts. The chain couples TRBV5-1 to TRBJ2-1, with 9 bases lining up with TRBD2. The length of the CDR3 is 14 residues. Trimming removed 5 bases from V and 5 bases from J; junction bases left unmatched: 5. Germline-derived CDR1 and CDR2 are SGHRS and YFSETQ. CDR3 coding DNA: TGCGCCAGCAGAGTTAGCGGGGGAAACAATGAGCAGTTCTTC. Amino acids: CASRVSGGNNEQFF.

The CDR3 DNA follows: TGTGCCAGCAGTCCCCGGACAGTTATCTACGAGCAGTACTTC. Its translation: CASSPRTVIYEQYF. J is TRBJ2-7 and V is TRBV2; D is possibly TRBD1 (6 bases). The ends were cut back, 5 bases at V and 3 bases at J, with 14 bases in the middle. The germline V gene encodes CDR1 SNHLY and CDR2 FYNNEI. The CDR3 covers 14 residues. Based on the CDR3 plus reference TRBV2 and TRBJ2-7, the full variable domain is EPEVTQTPSHQVTQMGQEVILRCVPISNHLYFYWYRQILGQKVEFLVSFYNNEISEKSEIFDDQFSVERPDGSNFTLKIRSTKLEDSAMYFCASSPRTVIYEQYFGPGTRLTVT.

There are many counts of this clonotype. V and J are TRBV5-5 and TRBJ2-3; D unresolved. The CDR3 spans 16 residues. The ends were cut back, 0 bases at V and 1 base at J, with 12 bases in the middle. Germline-derived CDR1 and CDR2 are SGHKS and YYEKEE (reference sequence). The CDR3 protein is CASSLVPVRGTDTQYF. The CDR3 nucleotides read TGTGCCAGCAGCTTGGTGCCAGTCAGAGGCACAGATACGCAGTATTTT.

This clonotype showed up many times. V usage is TRBV7-9 and J usage is TRBJ1-2; D is uncertain. This CDR3 spans 14 amino acids. V gave up 2 bases and J gave up 4 bases, with 11 bases separating them. Germline V CDR1 and CDR2: SEHNR, FQNEAQ (reference sequence). The CDR3 sequence: CASSLNTVSYGYTF. The CDR3 bases are TGTGCCAGCAGCTTAAATACAGTAAGCTATGGCTACACCTTC.

This clonotype appeared once. This sequence may be a read error, since a much larger clone differs from it by one base. The CDR3 does not close with the conserved phenylalanine or tryptophan, likely indicating a read error. This sequence joins TRBV6-6 and TRBJ2-2; 7 bases fit TRBD1. The J segment lost 5 bases and the V segment lost 6 bases, leaving 6 bases of the junction unmatched. The V gene's germline CDR1 is MNHNY and CDR2 SVGAGI (reference sequence). The CDR3 has 14 residues. The CDR3 nucleotides are TGTGCCAGCAGACAGACAGGGTTTACCGGGGAGCTGTTTTCT. This encodes CASRQTGFTGELFS.

Ten or more counts support this clonotype. V is TRBV6-2 or TRBV6-3 and J is TRBJ1-1, with 7 bases lining up with TRBD1. J lost 6 bases, V lost 5 bases, and 9 bases had no gene match. Germline loops: CDR1 MNHEY, CDR2 SVGEGT. This CDR3 is built from 14 residues. CDR3 nucleotide sequence: TGTGCCAGCAGTCCTTACGGGACAGATCCTGAAGCTTTCTTT. Protein product: CASSPYGTDPEAFF.

At least ten counts were recorded for this clonotype. The chain links TRBV20-1 to TRBJ2-1, with a tentative D call TRBD1 (5 bases). Germline V CDR1 and CDR2: DFQATT, SNEGSKA (reference sequence). The CDR3 loop spans 11 amino acids. V lost 7 bases and J lost 7, with 11 bases in between. This CDR3 reads CSVQGLNEQFF. The CDR3 DNA reads as TGCAGTGTTCAGGGCTTGAATGAGCAGTTCTTC.

There are many counts of this clonotype. The rearrangement links TRBV12-3 or TRBV12-4 to TRBJ2-5, with D hard to call. The length of the CDR3 is 13 residues. Between the trimmed V and J ends, which lost 3 bases and 4 bases, there was a span of 9 bases. CDR3 in amino acids: CASSLAPRETQYF. In DNA, the CDR3 is TGTGCCAGCAGTTTGGCCCCCCGAGAGACCCAGTACTTC.

This clonotype occurred many times. This chain connects TRBV19 to TRBJ2-2, with no clear D. CDR3 length: 15 residues. In germline, CDR1 is LNHDA, CDR2 SQIVND (reference sequence). Trimming removed 3 bases from V and 3 bases from J, with 11 bases in between. The CDR3 protein is CASSMWQVHTGELFF. The CDR3, as DNA: TGTGCCAGTAGTATGTGGCAGGTTCACACCGGGGAGCTGTTTTTT.

In its sample, this clonotype was seen many times. The chain couples TRBV7-2 to TRBJ2-7; perhaps TRBD2 as D (6 bases). Germline CDR1 reads SGHTA; CDR2 reads FQGNSA. The CDR3 covers 14 residues. The ends were cut back, 4 bases at V and 6 bases at J, with 16 bases in the middle. In DNA form, the CDR3 reads TGTGCCAGCAGCTCCCAGACTAGTTCACGCGAGCAGTACTTC. Its protein product is CASSSQTSSREQYF.

This clonotype was observed many times. The rearrangement uses TRBV5-6 and TRBJ1-1; D ambiguous. This CDR3 is 15 amino acids long. From germline, CDR1 is SGHDT and CDR2 YYEEEE. Trimming shortened V by 4 bases and J by 1 base, and 14 bases separated the two germline ends. The CDR3 loop is CASSLDPGRNTEAFF. The CDR3, as DNA: TGTGCCAGCAGCCTGGACCCCGGCAGGAACACTGAAGCTTTCTTT.

This chain connects TRBV24-1 to TRBJ2-3; the D gene is possibly TRBD1 (6 bases). There are 17 residues in the CDR3. Germline CDR1 is KGHDR and CDR2 is SFDVKD. Trimming removed 5 bases at V and 6 bases at J, with 23 bases between. In DNA form, the CDR3 reads TGTGCCACCAGTGTCAGTGACAGGAGATGGTTGGGGGATACGCAGTATTTT. Its translation: CATSVSDRRWLGDTQYF.

This clonotype was counted many times. The chain employs TRBV7-9 and TRBJ1-1; D not resolved. The V and J ends lost 6 bases and 3 bases respectively, with 11 bases between them. The germline gives CDR1 SEHNR, CDR2 FQNEAQ (reference sequence). The CDR3 consists of 13 residues. The CDR3 DNA is TGTGCCAGCAGTCTCGTTGGGGACACTGAAGCTTTCTTT. Translation gives CASSLVGDTEAFF.